The sequence of this TCR beta chain was determined in a study of T-cell reconstitution after alpha-beta-depleted transplantation in children. Findings of the study overall: Recipient T cells and thymic progenitors that survived were the source of the high TCRbeta diversity seen at day 60 in some patients. Two months or so post-transplant, alpha-beta T cells reportedly derived from several hundred expanded graft clones. T cells produced anew were the main source of T-cell counts and diversity one year after transplant.

For TCRbeta, the library was prepared with unique molecular identifiers. A single record per CDR3 protein comes from TCRdb applying MiXCR to the PCR reads. The repertoire has under 250,000 distinct CDR3 sequences, roughly a sixth of them found once; the top ten carry approximately 40%. This clonotype was counted only a few times. What it binds is not known. Trimming took 3 bases from V and 4 from J; bases not matched to a gene: 2. Germline loops: CDR1 MDHEN, CDR2 SYDVKM. This CDR3 region has 13 residues. This specimen consisted of PBMCs, mostly from graft donor cells, obtained 360 days after TCRalphabeta/CD19-depleted stem cell transplant. The chain has TRBV28 and TRBJ1-2; TRBD1 agrees at 7 bases. This receptor was taken from a male patient between 2 and 15 years old who had a stem cell transplant for acute lymphoblastic leukemia, so the T cells may come from the graft donor. The CDR3 reads CASSFGTVYGYTF. CDR3 bases: TGTGCCAGCAGTTTCGGGACAGTCTATGGCTACACCTTC.